Listed below are T cell receptor beta chains from one sample, sequenced in a study of cytomegalovirus exposure and HLA in healthy donors. Sequencing was performed with immunoSEQ multiplex PCR; in TCRdb, only in-frame clones are kept and a portion is missing. The sample includes around 190,000 clones, approximately 80% of them seen just once. The specimen was PBMCs. Source of these receptors: a woman between 45 and 60 years old in good health and CMV-seronegative. The CDR3 runs from the conserved cysteine through the conserved F or W. A D gene is named only where the DNA matches it firmly. Some rows mark clone size as missing; the rest say once, few, many or name a class of expanded clone.

clone size,D gene,J gene,V gene,CDR3 protein,CDR3 DNA
NA,NA,TRBJ2-3,TRBV19,CASSIDRGSDTQYF,TGTGCCAGTAGTATAGATCGGGGGTCAGATACGCAGTATTTT
NA,NA,TRBJ1-2,TRBV10-3,CAISESNPTITYGYTF,TGTGCCATCAGTGAGTCTAACCCAACTATTACCTATGGCTACACCTTC
NA,NA,TRBJ1-2,TRBV28,CASSPPRRGEGYTF,TGTGCCAGCAGTCCCCCTAGGCGGGGGGAAGGCTACACCTTC
NA,NA,TRBJ2-3,TRBV7-8,CAIEAGASTDTQYF,TGTGCCATCGAGGCGGGGGCGAGCACAGATACGCAGTATTTT
once,TRBD2,TRBJ2-1,TRBV10-2,CASSGSSGVTLTYNEQFF,TGCGCCAGCAGTGGATCTAGCGGGGTGACTCTAACCTACAATGAGCAGTTCTTC
few,NA,TRBJ2-2,TRBV7-2,CASSLAFLELAAGELFF,TGTGCCAGCAGCTTAGCTTTTTTGGAGTTGGCGGCCGGGGAGCTGTTTTTT
NA,NA,TRBJ2-7,TRBV28,CASSPARGLRSYEQYF,TGTGCCAGCAGCCCGGCGCGGGGGCTCCGCTCCTACGAGCAGTACTTC
NA,TRBD1,TRBJ2-1,TRBV5-1,CASSLGQGANEQFF,TGCGCCAGCAGCTTGGGTCAGGGGGCCAATGAGCAGTTCTTC
once,NA,TRBJ1-1,TRBV14,CASSQVQGPNTEAFF,TGTGCCAGCAGCCAAGTGCAGGGGCCGAACACTGAAGCTTTCTTT
NA,NA,TRBJ2-3,TRBV27,CASSLSYTDTQYF,TGTGCCAGCAGTTTATCCTACACAGATACGCAGTATTTT
NA,TRBD1,TRBJ1-5,TRBV30,CAWSPLGQGGQPQHF,TGTGCCTGGAGCCCACTAGGACAGGGTGGGCAGCCCCAGCATTTT
NA,TRBD1,TRBJ2-1,TRBV7-9,CASSLIQGANEQFF,TGTGCCAGCAGCTTAATACAGGGGGCCAATGAGCAGTTCTTC
few,NA,TRBJ2-7,TRBV11-2,CASSTQGSEQYF,TGTGCCAGCAGCACCCAGGGGAGCGAGCAGTACTTC
NA,NA,TRBJ1-1,TRBV27,CASSSNTEAFF,TGTGCCAGCAGTTCTAACACTGAAGCTTTCTTT
once,NA,TRBJ1-2,TRBV9,CASSDFRGGDYGYTF,TGTGCCAGCAGCGACTTCCGGGGGGGGGACTATGGCTACACCTTC
NA,TRBD1,TRBJ2-5,TRBV11-2,CASSLDTGGGETQYF,TGTGCCAGCAGCTTAGATACAGGGGGAGGAGAGACCCAGTACTTC
NA,TRBD1,TRBJ1-5,TRBV7-2,CASSRTGNSNQPQHF,TGTGCCAGCAGCCGGACAGGGAATAGCAATCAGCCCCAGCATTTT
NA,NA,TRBJ1-5,TRBV4-1,CASSQVLGSNQPQHF,TGCGCCAGCAGCCAAGTCTTGGGCAGCAATCAGCCCCAGCATTTT
NA,NA,TRBJ1-1,TRBV9,CASSVQGRNTEAFF,TGTGCCAGCAGCGTTCAGGGGAGGAACACTGAAGCTTTCTTT
NA,NA,TRBJ2-7,TRBV11-2,CASSLAPLYEQYF,TGTGCCAGCAGCTTAGCCCCCCTATACGAGCAGTACTTC
NA,NA,TRBJ1-2,TRBV28,CASSSDGRALGNYGYTF,TGTGCCAGCAGTTCCGACGGCAGGGCCCTAGGGAACTATGGCTACACCTTC
NA,TRBD1,TRBJ1-2,TRBV7-2,CASSTGQGLGYTF,TGTGCCAGCAGCACTGGACAGGGGCTCGGCTACACCTTC
NA,NA,TRBJ2-3,TRBV12-5,CASGLPAGPDTQYF,TGTGCTAGTGGTCTCCCGGCAGGCCCAGATACGCAGTATTTT
NA,TRBD2,TRBJ2-7,TRBV4-1,CASSQDQTSGAAGSYEQYF,TGCGCCAGCAGCCAAGATCAAACTAGCGGTGCAGCCGGGTCCTACGAGCAGTACTTC
NA,NA,TRBJ1-2,TRBV25-1,CASSESLGGEGYTF,TGTGCCAGCAGTGAGTCCTTAGGAGGTGAGGGCTACACCTTC
NA,NA,TRBJ2-1,TRBV28,CASTNLGGFNEQFF,TGTGCCAGCACCAATTTGGGCGGGTTCAATGAGCAGTTCTTC
NA,NA,TRBJ1-5,TRBV10-3,CATTGSGGQPQHF,TGTGCCACTACCGGGAGTGGCGGTCAGCCCCAGCATTTT
NA,NA,TRBJ1-5,TRBV6-1,CASTTAGGRGPQHF,TGTGCCAGCACCACAGCCGGGGGACGGGGGCCCCAGCATTTT
NA,TRBD1,TRBJ1-2,TRBV7-9,CASSSTQGQFERGYTF,TGTGCCAGCAGCTCCACCCAGGGACAGTTCGAACGTGGCTACACCTTC
few,TRBD1,TRBJ2-7,TRBV7-2,CASSRGQQYEQYF,TGTGCCAGCAGCCGGGGACAGCAGTACGAGCAGTACTTC
once,NA,TRBJ2-7,TRBV5-1,CASRHNEQYF,TGCGCCAGCAGGCACAACGAGCAGTACTTC
NA,TRBD2,TRBJ2-7,TRBV7-2,CASSPGLVIGLEQYF,TGTGCCAGCAGCCCCGGACTAGTAATAGGGCTCGAGCAGTACTTC
NA,NA,TRBJ1-1,TRBV7-2,CASRTSRNAEAFF,TGTGCCAGCCGCACCTCCAGGAACGCTGAAGCTTTCTTT
few,NA,TRBJ1-3,TRBV6-5,CASSPGGGGTIYF,TGTGCCAGCAGCCCGGGGGGGGGCGGCACCATATATTTT
once,NA,TRBJ1-1,TRBV6-5,CASSRREDTEAFF,TGTGCCAGCAGCCGCAGGGAGGACACTGAAGCTTTCTTT
NA,NA,TRBJ2-5,TRBV5-4,CASSPLRTSSQETQYF,TGTGCCAGCAGTCCCCTTAGAACTAGCTCCCAAGAGACCCAGTACTTC
once,NA,TRBJ1-1,TRBV19,CASSIWTVSPLGDTEAFF,TGTGCCAGTAGTATCTGGACAGTCTCCCCCCTAGGGGACACTGAAGCTTTCTTT
NA,TRBD1,TRBJ2-3,TRBV5-1,CASSLVNRGGASTGLQDTQYF,TGCGCCAGCAGCTTGGTGAACAGGGGCGGTGCGTCCACAGGCCTCCAAGATACGCAGTATTTT
once,TRBD1,TRBJ1-1,TRBV19,CASSPQGAFGTEAFF,TGTGCCAGTAGTCCACAGGGGGCATTCGGCACTGAAGCTTTCTTT
NA,TRBD2,TRBJ2-3,TRBV9,CASDAAGAADTQYF,TGTGCCAGCGACGCCGCGGGAGCGGCCGATACGCAGTATTTT
once,TRBD1,TRBJ2-7,TRBV19,CTSSNGQGAPYF,TGTACCAGTAGTAACGGACAGGGGGCGCCGTACTTC
NA,NA,TRBJ1-1,TRBV10-2,CASTADGQGLTEAFF,TGCGCCAGCACTGCTGACGGCCAGGGGCTCACTGAAGCTTTCTTT
NA,TRBD1,TRBJ1-1,TRBV27,CASSDRVGTEAFF,TGTGCCAGCAGCGACAGGGTTGGGACTGAAGCTTTCTTT
NA,TRBD2,TRBJ2-3,TRBV7-2,CASSSSGGSDTQYF,TGTGCCAGCAGCTCTAGCGGGGGGTCAGATACGCAGTATTTT
NA,TRBD2,TRBJ2-7,TRBV18,CASSLAGGSYEQYF,TGTGCCAGCTCATTAGCGGGGGGCTCCTACGAGCAGTACTTC
NA,TRBD1,TRBJ2-7,TRBV9,CASSRGDRGLREQYF,TGTGCCAGCAGCCGGGGGGACAGGGGGCTGCGCGAGCAGTACTTC
NA,TRBD1,TRBJ2-7,TRBV30,CAWSTGTGFYEQYF,TGTGCCTGGAGCACCGGGACAGGCTTCTACGAGCAGTACTTC
NA,TRBD2,TRBJ2-3,TRBV29-1,CSVPGTSFSGPDTQYF,TGCAGCGTTCCCGGGACTAGTTTTTCGGGCCCAGATACGCAGTATTTT
few,TRBD2,TRBJ2-1,TRBV7-3,CASRLGGAGNNEQFF,TGTGCCAGCAGATTGGGAGGGGCAGGGAACAATGAGCAGTTCTTC
NA,NA,TRBJ1-2,TRBV18,CASSPRDGNYGYTF,TGTGCCAGCTCACCGCGGGACGGGAACTATGGCTACACCTTC
NA,TRBD1,TRBJ2-4,TRBV7-8,CASSTSTGAKNIQYF,TGTGCCAGCAGCACCTCGACAGGGGCCAAAAACATTCAGTACTTC
NA,NA,TRBJ2-7,TRBV30,CAWSGRAAYEQYF,TGTGCCTGGAGTGGGAGGGCCGCCTACGAGCAGTACTTC